This TCR beta chain is from a study of blood T cell repertoires in COVID-19. Across the study: The study drew acute and convalescent COVID-19 samples from the United States, Italy and Spain. The cDNA or gDNA used as material had been derived from T cells, B-cell-depleted T cells, or PBMCs.

V was shortened by 2 bases and J by 3 bases, with 13 bases between the two germline ends. Germline V gene sequence: CDR1 GTSNPN, CDR2 SVGIG (reference sequence). The CDR3 runs 14 residues. Original processing methods: Scientists estimated how many nucleated cells there were by amplifying reference gene primers. Produced via immunoSEQ multiplex PCR; TCRdb's table is partial and in-frame only. V, J and clone size were drawn from that table, and D and trimming were deduced from the DNA. This repertoire shows 280,000 or so clones, around 89% found once; its top ten account for roughly an eighth. The origin of this receptor is a woman aged 55-69 years with acute or convalescent COVID-19. This chain uses TRBV30 with TRBJ2-5; D remains unclear. Specimen: peripheral blood. The DNA of the CDR3 is TGTGCCTGGAGTTCGAGGTGGAGAAAAGAGACCCAGTACTTC. Protein: CAWSSRWRKETQYF.